This record looks at one T cell receptor beta chain sequence and its context. The antigen is undetermined. Each CDR3 protein gets one entry after TCRdb re-called the 5' RACE reads with MiXCR. In the table there are about 400,000 distinct CDR3 sequences, more than 20% of which are singletons. This sample is drawn from a study of CD8 T cells in ankylosing spondylitis. Study-level findings and limits: A motif of eight highly homologous TCR beta variants was seen as apparently characteristic of ankylosing spondylitis blood.

This CDR3 spans 16 amino acids. Germline V gives CDR1 KGHDR, CDR2 SFDVKD. V lost 0 bases and J 4 bases, leaving 13 bases between the germline ends. This chain joins TRBV24-1 and TRBJ2-3, with D perhaps matching TRBD2 (6 bases). What was sequenced was blood, either unsorted or a sorted T cell fraction (not recorded which). The sequence came from a male donor with ankylosing spondylitis. The CDR3 nucleotides are TGTGCCACCAGTGATTTGAGCTCCGGGAGCCCAGATACGCAGTATTTT. This codes for CATSDLSSGSPDTQYF.